This is a list of T cell receptor beta chains from one sample in a study of blood T cell repertoires in COVID-19. Here immunoSEQ multiplex PCR was the method, and the copy in TCRdb shows in-frame clones only, minus some. The sample has 250,000 to 350,000 clones, about 89% seen once. Sequenced input: peripheral blood. Every receptor here comes from a woman in her fifties or sixties who had recovered from COVID-19. Each CDR3 is given with its conserved first and last residue. A D gene is named only where the DNA matches it firmly. Clone sizes are given selectively: once, few, many, or a class where the clone is expanded.

cdr3_aa: CASSVGETGVRYTTDTQYF
cdr3_nt: TGTGCCAGCAGCGTAGGGGAAACGGGAGTACGATACACCACAGATACGCAGTATTTT
d_call: NA
j_call: TRBJ2-3
v_call: TRBV9
clone_size: NA

cdr3_aa: CASSLKRGLGGNTIYF
cdr3_nt: TGTGCCAGCAGTTTGAAAAGGGGGCTAGGTGGAAACACCATATATTTT
d_call: TRBD1
j_call: TRBJ1-3
v_call: TRBV28
clone_size: NA

cdr3_aa: CASRYGTGYGYTF
cdr3_nt: TGTGCCAGCAGATACGGGACAGGCTATGGCTACACCTTC
d_call: TRBD1
j_call: TRBJ1-2
v_call: TRBV28
clone_size: NA

cdr3_aa: CAWKFPGGTEAFF
cdr3_nt: TGTGCCTGGAAATTCCCGGGCGGGACTGAAGCTTTCTTT
d_call: NA
j_call: TRBJ1-1
v_call: TRBV30
clone_size: once

cdr3_aa: CASSSGLAVYNEQFF
cdr3_nt: TGTGCCAGCAGCTCCGGACTAGCGGTCTACAATGAGCAGTTCTTC
d_call: TRBD2
j_call: TRBJ2-1
v_call: TRBV5-6
clone_size: NA

cdr3_aa: CASSIFLGDFQETQYF
cdr3_nt: TGTGCCAGTAGTATTTTCTTAGGGGACTTTCAAGAGACCCAGTACTTC
d_call: NA
j_call: TRBJ2-5
v_call: TRBV19
clone_size: NA

cdr3_aa: CASSLGDNTPVDTQYF
cdr3_nt: TGTGCCAGCAGCTTGGGTGACAATACACCCGTCGATACGCAGTATTTT
d_call: NA
j_call: TRBJ2-3
v_call: TRBV5-5
clone_size: NA

cdr3_aa: CASTSGDRGISPLHF
cdr3_nt: TGTGCCAGCACTTCAGGGGACAGGGGAATCTCACCCCTCCACTTT
d_call: TRBD1
j_call: TRBJ1-6
v_call: TRBV25-1
clone_size: NA

cdr3_aa: CASRPGGNNEQFF
cdr3_nt: TGTGCCAGCAGGCCGGGGGGGAACAATGAGCAGTTCTTC
d_call: TRBD2
j_call: TRBJ2-1
v_call: TRBV27
clone_size: NA

cdr3_aa: CAISPDRESNQPQHF
cdr3_nt: TGTGCCATCAGCCCGGACAGGGAGAGCAATCAGCCCCAGCATTTT
d_call: TRBD1
j_call: TRBJ1-5
v_call: TRBV10-3
clone_size: once

cdr3_aa: CASSISGTGELFF
cdr3_nt: TGTGCCAGTAGTATTTCAGGGACCGGGGAGCTGTTTTTT
d_call: NA
j_call: TRBJ2-2
v_call: TRBV19
clone_size: few

cdr3_aa: CASSLAFGQGGTQYF
cdr3_nt: TGCGCCAGCAGCTTGGCCTTCGGACAGGGAGGGACCCAGTACTTC
d_call: TRBD1
j_call: TRBJ2-5
v_call: TRBV5-1
clone_size: NA